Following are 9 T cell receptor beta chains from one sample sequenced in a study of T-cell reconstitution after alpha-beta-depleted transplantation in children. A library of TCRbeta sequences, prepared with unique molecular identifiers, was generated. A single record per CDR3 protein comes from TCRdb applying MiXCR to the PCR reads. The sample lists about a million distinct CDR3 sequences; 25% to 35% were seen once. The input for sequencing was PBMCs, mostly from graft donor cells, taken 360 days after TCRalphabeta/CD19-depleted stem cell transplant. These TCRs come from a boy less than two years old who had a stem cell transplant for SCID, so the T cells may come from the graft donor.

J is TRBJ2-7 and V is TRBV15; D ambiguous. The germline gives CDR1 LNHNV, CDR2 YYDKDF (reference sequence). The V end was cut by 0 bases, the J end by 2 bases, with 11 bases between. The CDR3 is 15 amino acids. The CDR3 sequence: CATSRDPGNTYEQYF. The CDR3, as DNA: TGTGCCACCAGCAGAGATCCCGGCAACACCTACGAGCAGTACTTC.

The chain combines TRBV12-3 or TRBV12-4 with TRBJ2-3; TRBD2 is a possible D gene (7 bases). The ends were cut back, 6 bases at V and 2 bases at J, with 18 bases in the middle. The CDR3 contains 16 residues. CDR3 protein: CASSPGGPHLTDTQYF. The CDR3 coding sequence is TGTGCCAGCAGCCCCGGGGGGCCCCACCTCACAGATACGCAGTATTTT.

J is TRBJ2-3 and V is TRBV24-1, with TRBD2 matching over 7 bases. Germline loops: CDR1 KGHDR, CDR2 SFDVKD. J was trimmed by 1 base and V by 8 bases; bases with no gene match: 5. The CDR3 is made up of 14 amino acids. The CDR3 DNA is TGTGCCACCATTGTGGGGGGGGGCACAGATACGCAGTATTTT. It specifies CATIVGGGTDTQYF.

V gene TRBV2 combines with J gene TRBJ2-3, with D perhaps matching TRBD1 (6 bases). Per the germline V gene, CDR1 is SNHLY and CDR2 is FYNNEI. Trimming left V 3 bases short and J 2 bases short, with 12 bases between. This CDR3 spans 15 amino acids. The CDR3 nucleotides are TGTGCCAGCAGTGACCACAGGGCTATCACAGATACGCAGTATTTT. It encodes CASSDHRAITDTQYF.

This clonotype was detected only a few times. CDR3 DNA: TGCAGCGCCCGCGGGACTAGAGCTGGGGGCACAGATACGCAGTATTTT. This translates into CSARGTRAGGTDTQYF. V gene TRBV29-1 combines with J gene TRBJ2-3, with TRBD2 identical over 8 bases. V was clipped by 7 bases and J by 1 base; unmatched bases: 13. The germline V gene has CDR1 SQVTM and CDR2 ANQGSEA. The CDR3 covers 16 residues.

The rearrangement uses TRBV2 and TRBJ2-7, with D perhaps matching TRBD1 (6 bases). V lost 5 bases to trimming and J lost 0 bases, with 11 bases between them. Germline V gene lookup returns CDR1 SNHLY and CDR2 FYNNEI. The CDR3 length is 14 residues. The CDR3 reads CASSYRVISYEQYF. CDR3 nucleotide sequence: TGTGCCAGCAGTTACAGGGTTATCTCCTACGAGCAGTACTTC. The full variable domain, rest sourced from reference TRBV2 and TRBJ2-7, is EPEVTQTPSHQVTQMGQEVILRCVPISNHLYFYWYRQILGQKVEFLVSFYNNEISEKSEIFDDQFSVERPDGSNFTLKIRSTKLEDSAMYFCASSYRVISYEQYFGPGTRLTVT.

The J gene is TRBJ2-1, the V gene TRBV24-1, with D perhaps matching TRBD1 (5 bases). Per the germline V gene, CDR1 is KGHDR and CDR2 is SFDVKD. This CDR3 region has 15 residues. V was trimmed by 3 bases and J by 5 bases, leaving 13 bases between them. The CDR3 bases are TGTGCCACCAGTGATGGGGCGGCCCTAAACAATGAGCAGTTCTTC. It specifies CATSDGAALNNEQFF.

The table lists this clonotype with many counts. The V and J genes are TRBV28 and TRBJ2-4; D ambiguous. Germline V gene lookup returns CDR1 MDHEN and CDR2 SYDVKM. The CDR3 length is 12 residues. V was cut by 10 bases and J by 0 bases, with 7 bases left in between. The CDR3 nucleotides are TGTGCCACCCTAAAAGCCAAAAACATTCAGTACTTC. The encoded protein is CATLKAKNIQYF.

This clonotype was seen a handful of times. As DNA, the CDR3 is TGTGCCAGCAGCCCCCCGGCACTTAACAATGAGCAGTTCTTC. Translating it yields CASSPPALNNEQFF. The chain recombines TRBV11-2 with TRBJ2-1; D remains unclear. Looked up from germline, CDR1 is SGHAT and CDR2 is FQNNGV. V was clipped by 5 bases and J by 5 bases, with 13 bases between them. The CDR3 covers 14 residues.